This T cell receptor (beta chain) was captured in a study of regulatory T cells in long-lasting Graves disease. Study-level background: The term persistent Graves' disease signified upward of 5 years on antithyroid drugs with positive TSH receptor antibodies.

The time point was: persistent/refractory GD, antithyroid drugs over 5 years with positive TRAb. From RNA extracted from PBMCs, the TCR library was made. Doctors identified Graves' disease using the American Thyroid Association guidelines. Those enrolled as patients came out of an endocrinology department in Xi'an, China. To make TCR beta libraries, researchers used iRepertoire HTBI primers and Arm-PCR of CDR3 regions. TCRdb itself ran the multiplex PCR reads through MiXCR, one entry per CDR3 protein. The sample consists of more than 650,000 distinct CDR3 sequences, about 32% of them appearing once. The sequencing used peripheral blood mononuclear cells (PBMCs), collected when the disease was refractory, from a patient treated with antithyroid drugs. This sequence was found in a female donor with Graves disease.

The CDR3 protein is CASSSPRRDGFYGYTF. In DNA form, the CDR3 reads TGTGCCAGCAGTTCCCCCCGGCGGGACGGATTCTATGGCTACACCTTC. V and J are TRBV6-5 and TRBJ1-2, with D possibly matching TRBD1 (5 bases). CDR1 is MNHEY and CDR2 is SVGAGI in the germline V gene. This CDR3 comprises 16 residues. Trimming took 4 bases from V and 4 from J, leaving 19 bases between them.